This T cell receptor (beta chain) stems from a study of blood T cell repertoires in COVID-19. There are 16 residues in the CDR3. V gave up 3 bases and J gave up 0 bases; unmatched junction bases: 6. Per germline, CDR1 DFQATT and CDR2 SNEGSKA (reference sequence). Assay: immunoSEQ multiplex PCR; the TCRdb copy retains only in-frame clones and omits some. Among tens of thousands of clones listed, about 71% were seen once. The sample consisted of peripheral blood. The V gene is TRBV20-1, the J gene TRBJ2-3, with 10 positions matching TRBD2. The TCR comes from a woman in her sixties in a cohort sampled during active or convalescent COVID-19. The CDR3 loop reads CSASTSGVSSTDTQYF. The CDR3 region has the DNA TGCAGTGCTAGTACTAGCGGGGTTTCTAGCACAGATACGCAGTATTTT.